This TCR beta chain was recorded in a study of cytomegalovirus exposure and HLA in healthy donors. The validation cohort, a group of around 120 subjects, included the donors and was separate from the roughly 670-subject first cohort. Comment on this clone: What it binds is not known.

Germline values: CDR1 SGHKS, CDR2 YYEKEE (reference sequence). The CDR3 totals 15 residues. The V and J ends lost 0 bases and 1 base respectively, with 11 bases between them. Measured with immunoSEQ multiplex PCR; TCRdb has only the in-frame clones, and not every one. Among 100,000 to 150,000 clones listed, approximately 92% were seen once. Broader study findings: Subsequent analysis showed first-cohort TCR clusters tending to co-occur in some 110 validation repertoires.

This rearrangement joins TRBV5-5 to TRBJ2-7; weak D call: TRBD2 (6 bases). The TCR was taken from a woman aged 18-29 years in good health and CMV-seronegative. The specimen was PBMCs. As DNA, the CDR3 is TGTGCCAGCAGCTTGGCCCCCGGGGGATCCTACGAGCAGTACTTC. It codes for CASSLAPGGSYEQYF.